These 17 T cell receptor beta chains share one sample of origin, sequenced in a study of spatial heterogeneity in lung cancer. Study outcomes and limitations: Counts of expanded alpha and beta TCRs within tumors tracked the tumor nonsynonymous mutation count.

Time point reported: sample taken at primary tumor resection. TCRdb fed the 5' RACE reads into MiXCR, producing one record per CDR3 protein. The table shows about 16,000 distinct CDR3 sequences, with approximately 7% occurring only once. Their specific antigens are unknown. Here the sequenced sample was lung tumor tissue, taken at surgery. These receptors all stem from a female donor with early-stage non-small cell lung cancer.

Concerning this clonotype itself: This beta chain is an unintended read in a library built for alpha chains; its size means little. This chain connects TRBV30 to TRBJ2-3; TRBD2 aligns across 7 bases. The V segment lost 5 bases and the J segment 1 base; nucleotides outside the gene matches: 6. The germline gives CDR1 GTSNPN, CDR2 SVGIG (reference sequence). CDR3 length equals 14 residues. Here the CDR3 reads CAWSLAIGTDTQYF. CDR3 in DNA: TGTGCCTGGTCACTAGCGATCGGCACAGATACGCAGTATTTT.

This clonotype was seen ten or more times. As an off-target read in a library built for alpha chains, this beta chain has a frequency of little significance. The V and J genes are TRBV20-1 and TRBJ1-6; 8 positions agree with TRBD1. Germline CDR1 DFQATT, CDR2 SNEGSKA (reference sequence). Unmatched junction bases numbered 6, after V lost 1 base and J lost 7 bases. This CDR3 is built from 15 residues. The CDR3 nucleotides read TGCAGTGCTAGAGGCCCGACAGGGGTGAATTCACCCCTCCACTTT. This gives the protein CSARGPTGVNSPLHF.

This clonotype was counted at least ten times. This beta chain is an unintended read in a library built for alpha chains; its size means little. The chain employs TRBV5-5 and TRBJ2-2; 7 nucleotides align to TRBD2. There are 15 residues in the CDR3. With 3 bases clipped from V and 6 bases from J, the junction kept 8 bases outside the gene matches. In germline, CDR1 is SGHKS, CDR2 YYEKEE (reference sequence). As DNA, the CDR3 is TGTGCCAGCAGCTGGGACTATGGCCAGGCCGGGGAGCTGTTTTTT. Protein: CASSWDYGQAGELFF.

In this sample, this clonotype turned up many times. Being off target in a library aimed at alpha chains, this beta chain has a size of little meaning. The chain joins TRBV9 to TRBJ1-5, with no clear D. Trimming stripped 0 bases from V and 0 bases from J, with 7 bases between. The germline gives CDR1 SGDLS, CDR2 YYNGEE. This CDR3 comprises 15 residues. The CDR3 DNA follows: TGTGCCAGCAGCGTAGGTCTGAATAGCAATCAGCCCCAGCATTTT. This gives the protein CASSVGLNSNQPQHF.

Many counts were recorded for this clonotype. This beta chain slipped into a library made for alpha chains as a stray read, so its size is not meaningful. The rearrangement uses TRBV7-9 and TRBJ2-2; 7 positions agree with TRBD1. This CDR3 spans 16 amino acids. Trimming took 3 bases from V and 2 from J; bases not matched to a gene: 6. CDR1 and CDR2 (germline): SEHNR, FQNEAQ (reference sequence). The CDR3 region is CASSLWTGLNTGELFF. In nucleotides, the CDR3 is TGTGCCAGCAGCTTGTGGACAGGACTCAACACCGGGGAGCTGTTTTTT.

This clonotype was recorded many times. Within a library made for alpha chains, this beta chain is off target, and its count is uninformative. The chain uses TRBV2 and TRBJ1-4; TRBD1 agrees at 7 bases. V lost 0 bases to trimming and J lost 8 bases; unmatched junction nucleotides: 9. The germline V gene encodes CDR1 SNHLY and CDR2 FYNNEI. This CDR3 comprises 16 residues. This CDR3 reads CASSEALQGGVEKLFF. The CDR3 DNA sequence: TGTGCCAGCAGTGAAGCGCTTCAAGGGGGCGTAGAAAAACTGTTTTTT.

Concerning this clonotype itself: This beta chain represents an off-target read in a library built for alpha chains; its size is of limited meaning. The V call is TRBV7-2, the J call TRBJ2-1, with 8 positions matching TRBD2. CDR3 size: 16 residues. V lost 2 bases to trimming and J lost 9 bases; unmatched junction nucleotides: 12. Germline loops: CDR1 SGHTA, CDR2 FQGNSA. The CDR3 sequence is CASSLIGGGPTGEQFF. The CDR3, as DNA: TGTGCCAGCAGCTTAATTGGCGGGGGGCCAACAGGTGAGCAGTTCTTC.

As to this clonotype: This beta chain is a stray read from a library made for alpha chains; its abundance is not meaningful. The rearrangement joins TRBV7-9 to TRBJ2-5, with D tentatively TRBD2 (6 bases). Trimming left V 5 bases short and J 4 bases short, with 14 bases between. The CDR3 spans 14 residues. Germline loops: CDR1 SEHNR, CDR2 FQNEAQ (reference sequence). The CDR3 bases are TGTGCCAGCAGCCCACGGGAGTCAAGAGAGACCCAGTACTTC. It codes for CASSPRESRETQYF.

This clonotype was seen repeatedly, ten times or more. The library was prepared for alpha chains; this beta chain is a stray read, so its frequency means little. The chain couples TRBV7-6 to TRBJ2-3; the D gene could be TRBD1 or TRBD2 (6 bases each). The CDR3 is 16 amino acids. Germline CDR1 reads SGHVS; CDR2 reads FNYEAQ. V was pared by 5 bases and J by 1 base, with 16 bases between. CDR3 coding DNA: TGTGCCAGCAGCGGAGGGGGACTGATGGGCACAGATACGCAGTATTTT. This gives the protein CASSGGGLMGTDTQYF.

A remark on this clonotype: The library was designed around alpha chains, so this beta chain is a stray read whose abundance carries little weight. V usage is TRBV2 and J usage is TRBJ1-6, with D hard to call. This CDR3 is 13 amino acids long. From germline, CDR1 is SNHLY and CDR2 FYNNEI. V was pared by 6 bases and J by 7 bases, with 10 bases between. The CDR3 region has the DNA TGTGCCAGCAGCGAGCAGAGAAATTCACCCCTCCACTTT. It encodes CASSEQRNSPLHF.

This clonotype is labeled medium-sized. This beta chain came through as a stray read in a library set up for alpha chains, and its size says little. This chain links TRBV4-3 with TRBJ2-2; TRBD2 matches at 7 bases. Germline V gives CDR1 LGHNA, CDR2 YSLEER. This CDR3 spans 17 amino acids. V was clipped by 0 bases and J by 5 bases; unmatched bases: 9. CDR3 DNA sequence: TGCGCCAGCAGCCAAGAAAGCCAGCGGGGTAAAACCGGGGAGCTGTTTTTT. It yields the protein CASSQESQRGKTGELFF.

This clonotype was seen only once. Because the library targeted alpha chains, this beta chain is an off-target read whose size means little. The rearrangement joins TRBV4-2 to TRBJ2-7; possible D gene TRBD2, 6 bases. CDR3 length equals 15 residues. The V end lost 1 base, the J end lost 0 bases, and 10 bases lay between the germline ends. The germline V gene has CDR1 LGHNA and CDR2 YNFKEQ. CDR3 DNA sequence: TGTGCCAGCAGCCAAGTGCGGGGTGGCTCCTACGAGCAGTACTTC. It yields the protein CASSQVRGGSYEQYF.

This clonotype has at least ten counts. The size of this beta chain means little, since it is a stray read in a library made for alpha chains. The genes are TRBV6-5 and TRBJ1-5; 7 positions match TRBD1. V lost 5 bases to trimming and J lost 2 bases; unmatched junction nucleotides: 6. The CDR3 totals 15 residues. Germline assignment: CDR1 MNHEY and CDR2 SVGAGI. CDR3: CASSPQGPRNQPQHF. The CDR3 nucleotides read TGTGCCAGCAGTCCACAGGGGCCTCGCAATCAGCCCCAGCATTTT.

This clonotype was seen many times. The library was built for alpha chains, so this beta chain is an off-target read and its size means little. The V gene is TRBV7-2, the J gene TRBJ2-3; either TRBD1 or TRBD2 may supply D (7 bases each). Looked up from germline, CDR1 is SGHTA and CDR2 is FQGNSA. Trimming cost V 5 bases and J 9 bases, with 12 bases left between them. The CDR3 totals 12 residues. This CDR3 is CASSHRGGTQYF. CDR3 nucleotides: TGTGCCAGCAGCCACAGGGGAGGGACGCAGTATTTT.

The sample holds many counts of this clonotype. This beta chain is a stray sequence in a library constructed for alpha chains; its clone size is not meaningful. The genes are TRBV18 and TRBJ2-5; D possibly corresponds to TRBD1 (6 bases). The CDR3 length is 16 residues. Per the germline V gene, CDR1 is KGHSH and CDR2 is LQKENI. Trimming left V 0 bases short and J 5 bases short, with 16 bases between. The CDR3: CASSPPPVAGVETQYF. The CDR3 DNA reads TGTGCCAGCTCACCACCGCCGGTTGCAGGGGTCGAGACCCAGTACTTC.

At least ten counts were recorded for this clonotype. This beta chain is an off-target read within a library intended for alpha chains, so its frequency means little. The gene calls are TRBV3-1 and TRBJ1-1; D remains unclear. The ends were cut back, 1 base at V and 1 base at J, with 4 bases in the middle. CDR3 length: 13 residues. Per germline, CDR1 LGHDT and CDR2 YNNKEL (reference sequence). The CDR3 spells CASSQVRNTEAFF. Here the CDR3 DNA reads TGTGCCAGCAGCCAAGTACGGAACACTGAAGCTTTCTTT.

This clonotype was observed many times. Since the library was made to target alpha chains, this beta chain is a stray read and its abundance is not meaningful. The chain is built from TRBV30 and TRBJ2-2, with a weak D call TRBD2 (5 bases). V lost 4 bases and J lost 7, with 10 bases in between. Germline V gives CDR1 GTSNPN, CDR2 SVGIG (reference sequence). The CDR3 sequence is 12 residues long. The CDR3 DNA reads TGTGCCTGGAATGAGGGAATCGGGGAGCTGTTTTTT. Translated, it gives CAWNEGIGELFF.